Listed below are T cell receptor beta chains from one sample, sequenced in a study of response to subunit inactivated influenza vaccine. Using its own MiXCR run on the RT-PCR reads, TCRdb lists one record per CDR3 protein. The data contain roughly 570,000 distinct CDR3 sequences, under 15% of them singletons. The sample consisted of PBMCs from blood, taken roughly 45 days after vaccination. The receptors derive from a man aged 45-65 years who received an inactivated influenza vaccine. The CDR3 runs from the conserved cysteine through the conserved F or W. A D gene is named only where the DNA matches it firmly. Rows give clone size only sometimes, using once, few, many, or a class for an expanded clone.

TGTGCCAGCAGCGACTTAGCGGGAACTTACAATGAGCAGTTCTTC CASSDLAGTYNEQFF TRBJ2-1 15 many TRBD2 TRBV12-3/TRBV12-4
TGTGCCAGCAGCCTCGGACAGGGCTTAGTTGAGCAGTTCTTC CASSLGQGLVEQFF TRBJ2-1 14 few TRBD1 TRBV3-1
TGCGCCAGCAGCCTTCTTGGGACTAGCGTACTCACCGGGGAGCTGTTTTTT CASSLLGTSVLTGELFF TRBJ2-2 17 few TRBD2 TRBV5-1
TGTGCCAGCAGTAAGTTGAGCTCTGGAAACACCATATATTTT CASSKLSSGNTIYF TRBJ1-3 14 few - TRBV12-3/TRBV12-4
TGTGCCAGCAGCTTAAATTCGCGGGAGAGGAGAGAGACCCAGTACTTC CASSLNSRERRETQYF TRBJ2-5 16 - TRBD2 TRBV7-2
TGTGCCCCCGGAAGCGGGAGGGCCGACGAGCAGTACTTC CAPGSGRADEQYF TRBJ2-7 13 many TRBD2 TRBV12-3/TRBV12-4
TGTGCCAGCAGTTTTATCGTCCGGTTCAATGAGCAGTTCTTC CASSFIVRFNEQFF TRBJ2-1 14 few - TRBV12-3/TRBV12-4
TGTGCCAGCAGTGATAGGGGACTAGCGGGAGAGACCCAGTACTTC CASSDRGLAGETQYF TRBJ2-5 15 - TRBD2 TRBV2
TGTGCCAGCAGTTTAGAGCGGGGGGGCTACGAGCAGTACTTC CASSLERGGYEQYF TRBJ2-7 14 many TRBD2 TRBV12-3/TRBV12-4
TGTGCCAGCAGCTTAGCGGGGGTTCGAGGAAAGACCCAGTACTTC CASSLAGVRGKTQYF TRBJ2-5 15 - - TRBV7-2
TGTGCCACCAGTGACGTTAGCGGGAGGGCCTACAATGAGCAGCTCTTC CATSDVSGRAYNEQLF TRBJ2-1 16 once TRBD2 TRBV24-1
TGCGCCAGCAGTGATCAGTTCCCAGGAGGCAATCAGCCCCAGCATTTT CASSDQFPGGNQPQHF TRBJ1-5 16 - - TRBV10-2
TGCAGTTCGAGGGGGCAGGGAAGGAATGAGCAGTTCTTC CSSRGQGRNEQFF TRBJ2-1 13 many TRBD1 TRBV20-1
TGCGCCAGCAGCCTCGGGCGCGGACCACAAGAGACCCAGTACTTC CASSLGRGPQETQYF TRBJ2-5 15 - - TRBV4-3
TGTGCCAGCAGTGGCTGGGACAGGGGGGACGAGCAGTACTTC CASSGWDRGDEQYF TRBJ2-7 14 - TRBD1 TRBV25-1
TGCGCCAGCAGCGTCGCAGGGATAGGAGAGACCCAGTACTTC CASSVAGIGETQYF TRBJ2-5 14 few - TRBV5-1
TGTGCCACCAGATTACAGGGGGCCTATGGCTACACCTTC CATRLQGAYGYTF TRBJ1-2 13 many TRBD1 TRBV6-5
TGCAGTGCCCTGCCGCCCGGGGGCCTCCTTTACGAGCAGTACTTC CSALPPGGLLYEQYF TRBJ2-7 15 few - TRBV20-1